The present T cell receptor (beta chain) was sequenced within a study of early T cells in non-severe SARS-CoV-2 infection. Study summary: It was bulk RNA from unsorted whole blood that was sequenced, and the chains were unpaired.

V lost 5 bases, J lost 1 base, and 10 bases lay in between. Germline CDR1 LNHNV, CDR2 YYDKDF (reference sequence). CDR3 length equals 14 residues. In the library, individual cDNA molecules carried attached unique molecular identifiers. TCRdb redid the calling of the 5' RACE reads with MiXCR, one entry per CDR3 protein. The sample records roughly 75,000 distinct CDR3 sequences, 8.5% to 10% being singletons. This clonotype showed up just a few times. This rearrangement joins TRBV15 to TRBJ2-3; tentatively, D is TRBD2 (5 bases). Sequenced sample: whole blood. The sequence derives from an adult who was a healthcare worker with PCR-confirmed SARS-CoV-2 infection or an uninfected control (not recorded which). CDR3 DNA sequence: TGTGCCACCAGCCGGGTGGGAGGCACAGATACGCAGTATTTT. Translation: CATSRVGGTDTQYF.